These 15 T cell receptor beta chains were all obtained from the same sample, sequenced in a study of circulating CD8 cells and anti-PD-1 response in melanoma. Using 15 ng of total RNA, TCR libraries were made with the QIAseq Immune Repertoire TCR panel. TCRdb re-called the reads through MiXCR, storing one row per CDR3 protein. The sample lists some 520 distinct CDR3 sequences, about 9% occurring once. Sorting of live CD3+CD8+TCRalphabeta+ cells by PD-1 and/or TIGIT gave four subsets. Material: CD8+ T cells from PBMCs, obtained at baseline or after one month of anti-PD-1 therapy (not recorded which). The receptors were gathered from a human donor with melanoma.

Judged by abundance, this clonotype is large (0.1 to 1%). The genes are TRBV19 and TRBJ2-1, with unresolved D. The V gene lost 2 bases and the J gene lost 7 bases, with 18 bases spanning the gap. This CDR3 comprises 16 residues. CDR1 and CDR2 (germline): LNHDA, SQIVND (reference sequence). The CDR3 loop is CASSIYDGWAGNEQFF. The CDR3 DNA follows: TGTGCCAGTAGTATATACGACGGCTGGGCTGGGAATGAGCAGTTCTTC.

This clonotype is labeled large. V usage is TRBV28 and J usage is TRBJ2-1; 9 bases are shared with TRBD2. The CDR3 loop spans 16 amino acids. V lost 8 bases and J lost 5; bases outside the gene matches: 13. The V gene's germline CDR1 is MDHEN and CDR2 SYDVKM. CDR3 residues: CASAPVASGKDNEQFF. For the CDR3, the DNA is TGTGCCAGCGCCCCCGTGGCTAGCGGGAAAGACAATGAGCAGTTCTTC.

This clonotype is judged medium-sized. This may be a read error: a much more frequent sequence differs by one nucleotide. Since the CDR3 does not end with the conserved phenylalanine or tryptophan, this likely comes from a read error. The genes are TRBV7-2 and TRBJ2-7, with unresolved D. Trimming removed 5 bases at V and 1 base at J, with 12 bases between. Germline V gives CDR1 SGHTA, CDR2 FQGNSA. The CDR3 sequence is 14 residues long. Written as DNA, the CDR3 is TGTGCCAGCAGCCCCAAAACACTGTCCTACGAGCAGTACATC. Protein product: CASSPKTLSYEQYI.

By sample share, this clonotype is medium-sized (0.01 to 0.1%). The rearrangement uses TRBV6-5 and TRBJ2-2, with D maybe TRBD2 (6 bases). Per germline, CDR1 MNHEY and CDR2 SVGAGI. The CDR3 totals 17 residues. V lost 0 bases and J lost 4, with 15 bases in between. Written as DNA, the CDR3 is TGTGCCAGCAGTTACTCGGCCACGGGAGAACCCACCGGGGAGCTGTTTTTT. This translates into CASSYSATGEPTGELFF.

This clonotype is classed as large. The chain couples TRBV24-1 to TRBJ2-7; tentatively, D is TRBD1 or TRBD2 (5 bases each). CDR1 is KGHDR and CDR2 is SFDVKD in the germline V gene. The CDR3 extends over 15 amino acids. Trimming left V 4 bases short and J 2 bases short, with 14 bases between. Here the CDR3 reads CATSDPGTATYEQYF. CDR3 DNA sequence: TGTGCCACCAGTGACCCCGGGACGGCGACCTACGAGCAGTACTTC.

The chain joins TRBV20-1 to TRBJ2-7; 8 nucleotides line up with TRBD1. CDR1 is DFQATT, CDR2 SNEGSKA, per germline (reference sequence). With V trimmed by 6 bases and J by 5 bases, 15 bases remained unmatched. CDR3 length: 15 residues. The CDR3 coding sequence is TGCAGTGCCATAGACAGGGGCCCTGGTTCGAACGAGCAGTACTTC. Its protein product is CSAIDRGPGSNEQYF.

This clonotype ranks as hyperexpanded. The CDR3 region is CATSDEGWGGNTQYF. The CDR3 DNA sequence: TGTGCCACCAGTGATGAGGGTTGGGGCGGGAATACGCAGTATTTT. V usage is TRBV24-1 and J usage is TRBJ2-3, with D perhaps matching TRBD2 (6 bases). The V end was cut by 3 bases, the J end by 7 bases, with 16 bases between. CDR3 length: 15 residues. Germline V lookup: CDR1 KGHDR, CDR2 SFDVKD.

This clonotype is large (0.1 to 1%) within its sample. The chain has TRBV2 and TRBJ2-7; 9 bases align to TRBD2. The CDR3 extends over 15 amino acids. Germline V gene data show CDR1 as SNHLY and CDR2 as FYNNEI. V was clipped by 8 bases and J by 0 bases; unmatched bases: 8. Here the CDR3 reads CASDLAGKSSYEQYF. The CDR3 DNA follows: TGTGCCAGCGACCTAGCGGGGAAGAGCTCCTACGAGCAGTACTTC. The entire variable domain, with the rest obtained from reference TRBV2 and TRBJ2-7, is as follows: EPEVTQTPSHQVTQMGQEVILRCVPISNHLYFYWYRQILGQKVEFLVSFYNNEISEKSEIFDDQFSVERPDGSNFTLKIRSTKLEDSAMYFCASDLAGKSSYEQYFGPGTRLTVT.

Within the sample, this clonotype is medium-sized. V gene TRBV19 combines with J gene TRBJ2-5; 9 positions agree with TRBD1. The CDR3 is made up of 16 amino acids. Germline loops: CDR1 LNHDA, CDR2 SQIVND (reference sequence). The J segment lost 5 bases and the V segment lost 5 bases, leaving 12 bases of the junction unmatched. The CDR3 region is CASSPVAQGAVETQYF. CDR3 coding DNA: TGTGCCAGTAGTCCCGTCGCACAGGGGGCGGTGGAGACCCAGTACTTC.

In regard to this clonotype: A far larger clone is a single base away, which makes a read error likely. The CDR3 ends on some other residue instead of the conserved phenylalanine or tryptophan, so this is likely a read error. V is TRBV28 and J is TRBJ2-7; 10 bases are a match to TRBD2. Germline V gene data show CDR1 as MDHEN and CDR2 as SYDVKM. This CDR3 contains 15 residues. V dropped 6 bases and J dropped 3; count of bases not matched to a gene: 8. CDR3 region: CASSIAGGGDYEQYS. CDR3 bases: TGTGCCAGCAGCATAGCGGGAGGAGGGGACTACGAGCAGTACTCC.

Sample share makes this clonotype large. V is TRBV11-2 and J is TRBJ2-7; D remains unclear. Germline CDR1 is SGHAT and CDR2 is FQNNGV. The CDR3 contains 12 residues. The ends were cut back, 0 bases at V and 4 bases at J, with 4 bases in the middle. The DNA of the CDR3 is TGTGCCAGCAGCTTAGAAGGGTACGAGCAGTACTTC. Its translation: CASSLEGYEQYF.

By frequency in the sample, this clonotype is large. This chain connects TRBV2 to TRBJ2-3; D possibly corresponds to TRBD2 (7 bases). There are 14 residues in the CDR3. Germline lookup yields CDR1 SNHLY and CDR2 FYNNEI. Trimming cost V 8 bases and J 1 base, with 13 bases left between them. CDR3 region: CASEGGRGTDTQYF. The CDR3 coding sequence is TGTGCCAGCGAGGGGGGGAGAGGCACAGATACGCAGTATTTT.

This clonotype ranks as medium-sized (0.01 to 0.1%). The chain's CDR3 is CASREAGNTDTQYF. Here the CDR3 DNA reads TGTGCGTCCCGGGAGGCAGGGAACACAGATACGCAGTATTTT. This rearrangement joins TRBV19 to TRBJ2-3; TRBD2 matches at 7 bases. Germline V gene sequence: CDR1 LNHDA, CDR2 SQIVND (reference sequence). This CDR3 has 14 residues. Supplemented by reference TRBV19 and TRBJ2-3, the full variable domain reads DGGITQSPKYLFRKEGQNVTLSCEQNLNHDAMYWYRQDPGQGLRLIYYSQIVNDFQKGDIAEGYSVSREKKESFPLTVTSAQKNPTAFYLCASREAGNTDTQYFGPGTRLTVL.

This clonotype is large (0.1 to 1%) in the sample. This chain uses TRBV25-1 with TRBJ2-7, with a possible D match to TRBD1 (5 bases). This CDR3 has 15 amino acids. CDR1 is MGHDK, CDR2 SYGVNS, per germline. V gave up 2 bases and J gave up 4 bases, with 15 bases separating them. The CDR3: CASSEHSAQEYEQYF. CDR3 DNA: TGTGCCAGCAGTGAACATTCGGCACAGGAGTACGAGCAGTACTTC.

This clonotype is classed as medium-sized (0.01 to 0.1%). J is TRBJ2-7 and V is TRBV28, with 7 bases lining up with TRBD2. The CDR3 has 15 amino acids. The J segment lost 0 bases and the V segment lost 6 bases, leaving 8 bases of the junction unmatched. Germline V gene lookup returns CDR1 MDHEN and CDR2 SYDVKM. The CDR3 sequence: CASSFVGGSSYEQYF. The CDR3, as DNA: TGTGCCAGCAGCTTCGTGGGGGGGAGCTCCTACGAGCAGTACTTC.